The 10 T cell receptor beta chains below all came from one sample that was sequenced in a study of T cell clonotyping in hematopoietic cell transplantation. Measured with immunoSEQ multiplex PCR; TCRdb has only the in-frame clones, and not every one. The sample has 30,000 or so clones, about 74% seen once; the top ten hold around 6.5%. Sample time point: recipient sample about 28 days before transplant, after cytoreduction. The sample in question was peripheral blood mononuclear cells, obtained before stem cell transplant. These TCRs come from a woman in her twenties or thirties with chronic myeloid leukemia. Some clones in this sample may be carry-over from other donors' samples.

V usage is TRBV5-1 and J usage is TRBJ1-2; 8 nucleotides align to TRBD1. V dropped 4 bases and J dropped 3; count of bases not matched to a gene: 2. This CDR3 spans 13 amino acids. Germline V gives CDR1 SGHRS, CDR2 YFSETQ. CDR3 sequence (DNA): TGCGCCAGCAGCCTGACAGGGGACTATGGCTACACCTTC. Amino acid sequence: CASSLTGDYGYTF.

The chain employs TRBV5-5 and TRBJ1-1, with D hard to call. V lost 2 bases, J lost 4 bases, and 15 bases lay in between. CDR1 is SGHKS and CDR2 is YYEKEE in the germline V gene (reference sequence). The CDR3 runs to 15 residues. The CDR3 region is CASSLVSQAPTEAFF. CDR3 nucleotides: TGTGCCAGCAGCTTAGTATCGCAAGCACCCACTGAAGCTTTCTTT.

The chain uses TRBV6-5 and TRBJ1-5; D is unclear. V lost 7 bases to trimming and J lost 0 bases, with 10 bases between them. Per the germline V gene, CDR1 is MNHEY and CDR2 is SVGAGI. This CDR3 contains 14 residues. The CDR3 loop is CASTPLNSNQPQHF. Here the CDR3 DNA reads TGTGCCAGCACTCCTCTAAATAGCAATCAGCCCCAGCATTTT.

The rearrangement joins TRBV10-2 to TRBJ2-2; tentative D call: TRBD1 (6 bases). CDR1 and CDR2 from the germline V gene are WSHSY and SAAADI. The V gene lost 5 bases and the J gene lost 5 bases, with 15 bases spanning the gap. This CDR3 has 15 residues. CDR3 sequence: CASSSTVGATGELFF. The CDR3 DNA follows: TGCGCCAGCAGTTCTACAGTGGGGGCTACCGGGGAGCTGTTTTTT.

The chain joins TRBV19 to TRBJ2-1; TRBD2 matches 14 bases. The CDR3 extends over 17 amino acids. The germline V gene encodes CDR1 LNHDA and CDR2 SQIVND (reference sequence). The V segment lost 4 bases and the J segment 4 bases; nucleotides outside the gene matches: 6. The CDR3 sequence is CASSTRRLAGGYNEQFF. The CDR3 nucleotides are TGTGCCAGTAGTACCAGGAGACTAGCGGGGGGGTACAATGAGCAGTTCTTC.

The chain recombines TRBV6-5 with TRBJ1-2; perhaps TRBD1 as D (5 bases). In germline, CDR1 is MNHEY, CDR2 SVGAGI. The CDR3 is 14 amino acids. V lost 2 bases, J lost 4 bases, and 11 bases lay in between. CDR3 bases: TGTGCCAGCAGTTACGGGACGCGGGGCTATGGCTACACCTTC. The encoded protein is CASSYGTRGYGYTF.

This clone was counted a few times. The V and J genes are TRBV27 and TRBJ1-4; D uncertain. The CDR3 consists of 16 residues. Per the germline V gene, CDR1 is MNHEY and CDR2 is SMNVEV (reference sequence). Trimming pared 6 bases from V and 4 bases from J, leaving 18 bases between. For the CDR3, the DNA is TGTGCCAGCAGCAAGACCGGACCTTCTCTTAATGAAAAACTGTTTTTT. It is translated as CASSKTGPSLNEKLFF. The entire variable domain, with the rest obtained from reference TRBV27 and TRBJ1-4, is as follows: EAQVTQNPRYLITVTGKKLTVTCSQNMNHEYMSWYRQDPGLGLRQIYYSMNVEVTDKGDVPEGYKVSRKEKRNFPLILESPSPNQTSLYFCASSKTGPSLNEKLFFGSGTQLSVL.

This clone was detected a few times. No conserved phenylalanine or tryptophan ends this CDR3, so it is likely a read error. The chain uses TRBV14 and TRBJ2-2; no firm D call. Germline CDR1 reads SGHDN; CDR2 reads FVKESK. This CDR3 has 15 residues. The V end lost 4 bases, the J end lost 2 bases, and 11 bases lay between the germline ends. The CDR3 nucleotides are TGTGCCAGCAGCCGTTCCCCGAGAAACACCGGGGAGCTGTTTCTT. Encoded protein: CASSRSPRNTGELFL.

This rearrangement joins TRBV7-2 to TRBJ1-1, with D maybe TRBD1 (5 bases). The CDR3 has 16 residues. Trimming removed 6 bases at V and 0 bases at J, with 17 bases between. Germline CDR1 is SGHTA and CDR2 is FQGNSA. CDR3 protein: CASRRKGASMNTEAFF. The CDR3 DNA reads TGTGCCAGCAGACGCAAAGGGGCGTCCATGAACACTGAAGCTTTCTTT. Complete variable domain (other parts from reference TRBV7-2 and TRBJ1-1): GAGVSQSPSNKVTEKGKDVELRCDPISGHTALYWYRQSLGQGLEFLIYFQGNSAPDKSGLPSDRFSAERTGGSVSTLTIQRTQQEDSAVYLCASRRKGASMNTEAFFGQGTRLTVV.

The rearrangement joins TRBV25-1 to TRBJ1-2; no firm D call. This CDR3 is 12 amino acids long. Germline CDR1 is MGHDK and CDR2 is SYGVNS. The ends were cut back, 2 bases at V and 8 bases at J, with 9 bases in the middle. The CDR3 DNA reads TGTGCCAGCAGTGAAATAGTGGGAGGCTACACCTTC. This gives the protein CASSEIVGGYTF.